This TCR beta chain was found in a study of shared clonotypes between healthy human individuals. Produced via immunoSEQ multiplex PCR; TCRdb's table is partial and in-frame only. In the table there are 2,500,000 or so clones, just under 95% of which are singletons. On this clone itself: Different DNA sequences within this sample yield the same CDR3.

The germline gives CDR1 SGHNT, CDR2 YYREEE (reference sequence). This CDR3 spans 16 amino acids. With V trimmed by 0 bases and J by 1 base, 5 bases remained unmatched. The clonotype comes from a man aged 18-30 years in good health. Some clones in this sample may be carry-over from other donors' samples. The chain carries TRBV5-4 and TRBJ2-3, with TRBD2 matching over 7 bases. The sample was naive CD4+ T cells from PBMCs. Subset denoted: CD45RA+ positively selected. The CDR3 loop reads CASSLAASGGTDTQYF. CDR3 nucleotide sequence: TGTGCCAGCAGCTTGGCGGCTAGCGGAGGCACAGATACGCAGTATTTT.